The 32 T cell receptor beta chains presented below share a single source sample, sequenced in a study of beta chain features in type 1 diabetes (dated 2018 in TCRdb). To prepare the library, the immunoSEQ multiplex PCR assay was applied. All of the isolated RNA was reverse transcribed with the High Capacity cDNA Reverse Transcription Kit, so expressed TCRB transcripts were sequenced. The table comes from immuneACCESS by way of TCRdb, which keeps in-frame sequences with V and J called. Part of the clones is missing from these tables; in studies checked, under half for an unresolved V gene and the rest for unknown reasons. Present in this sample are 220,000 or so clones, around 68% of which were seen just once. Together, the top ten hold 0.053% of the sample. Sequences were obtained from naive CD4+ T cells from blood. The cell subset or site tag for this specimen amounts to: true naive CD4+ T cells. These receptors originate from a man younger than 40 in good health.

The rearrangement links TRBV9 to TRBJ2-1, with D perhaps TRBD2 (5 bases). CDR3 size: 14 residues. CDR1 and CDR2 from the germline V gene are SGDLS and YYNGEE. Trimming left V 4 bases short and J 8 bases short, with 16 bases between. In nucleotides, the CDR3 is TGTGCCAGCAGCCCCCGGGATGCAAGGGATGAGCAGTTCTTC. The encoded protein is CASSPRDARDEQFF.

In this sample, this clone turned up a few times. CDR3 coding DNA: TGTGCCAGCAGCTTCCGACTAGCGGGGTCCTACGAGCAGTACTTC. Protein product: CASSFRLAGSYEQYF. The rearrangement links TRBV7-2 to TRBJ2-7; 11 nucleotides agree with TRBD2. The CDR3 is 15 amino acids. After removal of 3 bases from V and 1 base from J, the junction contained 2 bases not matched to a gene. The germline V gene has CDR1 SGHTA and CDR2 FQGNSA.

This clone was seen once. The genes are TRBV9 and TRBJ1-2, with D possibly TRBD1 on 5 matching bases. Germline V gene data show CDR1 as SGDLS and CDR2 as YYNGEE. The CDR3 length is 14 residues. The V end was cut by 0 bases, the J end by 8 bases, with 14 bases between. The CDR3 spells CASSVVSRVEGYTF. The CDR3, as DNA: TGTGCCAGCAGCGTAGTCTCCAGGGTCGAAGGCTACACCTTC.

This clone was found once. The chain has TRBV28 and TRBJ2-1, with 10 positions matching TRBD2. J gave up 0 bases and V 8 bases, and 7 bases lay outside the gene matches. Germline CDR1 and CDR2: MDHEN and SYDVKM. The CDR3 consists of 16 residues. The CDR3 region is CASGQLAGSSYNEQFF. CDR3 nucleotide sequence: TGTGCCAGCGGCCAACTAGCGGGGAGCTCCTACAATGAGCAGTTCTTC.

V is TRBV30 and J is TRBJ1-5; D perhaps matches TRBD1 (6 bases). V was cut by 2 bases and J by 5 bases, with 10 bases left in between. This CDR3 comprises 13 residues. CDR1 and CDR2 from the germline V gene are GTSNPN and SVGIG (reference sequence). The CDR3 protein is CAWSPSGDQPQHF. CDR3 in DNA: TGTGCCTGGAGTCCCTCAGGGGATCAGCCCCAGCATTTT.

CDR3 nucleotides: TGTGCCACCAGCACCCGTGGGGATACGCAGTATTTT. This sequence encodes CATSTRGDTQYF. The chain carries TRBV15 and TRBJ2-3, with unresolved D. CDR1 LNHNV and CDR2 YYDKDF come from the germline V gene (reference sequence). The V gene lost 4 bases and the J gene lost 6 bases, with 8 bases spanning the gap. There are 12 residues in the CDR3.

CDR3 nucleotides: TGTGCCAGCAGCGTAACCACTACCGGGGGCTCCTACAATGAGCAGTTCTTC. This codes for CASSVTTTGGSYNEQFF. The J gene is TRBJ2-1, the V gene TRBV9; possibly TRBD2 for D (6 bases). The ends were cut back, 1 base at V and 0 bases at J, with 14 bases in the middle. In germline, CDR1 is SGDLS, CDR2 YYNGEE. This CDR3 contains 17 residues.

The V call is TRBV30, the J call TRBJ2-1, with 8 bases aligning to TRBD2. This CDR3 comprises 16 residues. The germline CDR1 and CDR2 sequences are GTSNPN and SVGIG (reference sequence). V lost 2 bases and J lost 3; bases outside the gene matches: 9. The CDR3 reads CAWSPPGSGNYNEQFF. The CDR3, as DNA: TGTGCCTGGAGTCCACCAGGTAGCGGGAACTACAATGAGCAGTTCTTC.

The chain couples TRBV9 to TRBJ1-1; no clear D gene. Trimming removed 0 bases at V and 1 base at J, with 13 bases between. This CDR3 comprises 16 residues. Germline lookup yields CDR1 SGDLS and CDR2 YYNGEE. CDR3 nucleotide sequence: TGTGCCAGCAGCGTAGGTGGAGGCGGGAAGAACACTGAAGCTTTCTTT. Protein product: CASSVGGGGKNTEAFF.

Here the CDR3 DNA reads TGCAGCGTTGATAGCGGGACCCACGAGCAGTACTTC. This sequence encodes CSVDSGTHEQYF. J is TRBJ2-7 and V is TRBV29-1, with 8 nucleotides matching TRBD2. V lost 3 bases, J lost 5 bases, and 3 bases stayed unmatched. Per germline, CDR1 SQVTM and CDR2 ANQGSEA. The CDR3 runs 12 residues.

V and J are TRBV4-2 and TRBJ2-7; possible D gene TRBD1, 6 bases. The V gene's germline CDR1 is LGHNA and CDR2 YNFKEQ. The CDR3 runs to 14 residues. Trimming cost V 4 bases and J 2 bases, with 12 bases left between them. CDR3 protein: CASSPTGSTYEQYF. Written as DNA, the CDR3 is TGTGCCAGCAGCCCGACAGGAAGCACCTACGAGCAGTACTTC.

This chain uses TRBV27 with TRBJ2-3; possible D gene TRBD1, 5 bases. The CDR3 contains 15 residues. Trimming left V 3 bases short and J 3 bases short, with 13 bases between. From germline, CDR1 is MNHEY and CDR2 SMNVEV (reference sequence). The CDR3 region is CASSFEGARTDTQYF. The CDR3 DNA is TGTGCCAGCAGTTTTGAAGGGGCCAGAACAGATACGCAGTATTTT.

The rearrangement uses TRBV11-2 and TRBJ2-1, with TRBD2 identical over 11 bases. The J segment lost 4 bases and the V segment lost 5 bases, leaving 4 bases of the junction unmatched. This CDR3 has 15 residues. Germline lookup yields CDR1 SGHAT and CDR2 FQNNGV. CDR3 region: CASSRLAGSYNEQFF. CDR3 DNA sequence: TGTGCCAGCAGCAGACTAGCGGGATCTTACAATGAGCAGTTCTTC. Full variable domain (rest looked up from reference TRBV11-2 and TRBJ2-1): EAGVAQSPRYKIIEKRQSVAFWCNPISGHATLYWYQQILGQGPKLLIQFQNNGVVDDSQLPKDRFSAERLKGVDSTLKIQPAKLEDSAVYLCASSRLAGSYNEQFFGPGTRLTVL.

Only one count was recorded for this clone. The V gene is TRBV18, the J gene TRBJ2-3, with TRBD1 matching over 8 bases. The CDR3 is 12 residues long. In germline, CDR1 is KGHSH, CDR2 LQKENI. The trim removed 6 bases at V and 6 bases at J, leaving 2 bases unmatched. The CDR3: CASSYRGDTQYF. CDR3 in DNA: TGTGCCAGCTCGTACAGGGGGGATACGCAGTATTTT.

The V and J genes are TRBV6-6 and TRBJ2-6; D not resolved. CDR1 and CDR2 (germline): MNHNY, SVGAGI (reference sequence). CDR3 length: 12 residues. V was clipped by 7 bases and J by 11 bases, with 12 bases between them. For the CDR3, the DNA is TGTGCCAGCATGGGCGGAGCAGACGTCCTGACTTTC. Amino acid sequence: CASMGGADVLTF.

This sequence joins TRBV27 and TRBJ2-7, with unresolved D. Deletions cut 5 bases from V and 0 bases from J, with 14 bases between. This CDR3 is built from 15 residues. Germline CDR1 is MNHEY and CDR2 is SMNVEV (reference sequence). In DNA form, the CDR3 reads TGTGCCAGCAGTGTACAGTACTTCGACTCCTACGAGCAGTACTTC. Its translation: CASSVQYFDSYEQYF.

In its sample, this clone was seen once. The same CDR3 can be traced to other DNA sequences in this sample. The chain's CDR3 is CAWSLNNEQFF. The CDR3 DNA sequence: TGTGCCTGGAGTCTGAATAATGAGCAGTTCTTC. V usage is TRBV30 and J usage is TRBJ2-1; D is uncertain. Germline-derived CDR1 and CDR2 are GTSNPN and SVGIG (reference sequence). The V end lost 2 bases, the J end lost 7 bases, and 6 bases lay between the germline ends. This CDR3 region has 11 residues.

The J gene is TRBJ1-2, the V gene TRBV30; weak D call: TRBD1 (6 bases). Trimming took off 5 bases at V and 14 bases at J, with 21 bases between the two ends. CDR3 length: 12 amino acids. Germline V gene data show CDR1 as GTSNPN and CDR2 as SVGIG (reference sequence). The CDR3 loop reads CAWAIGDTGGTF. The DNA for the CDR3 is TGTGCCTGGGCCATCGGGGACACCGGGGGGACCTTC.

The chain carries TRBV30 and TRBJ2-1; 10 bases agree with TRBD1. The CDR3 spans 14 residues. Per germline, CDR1 GTSNPN and CDR2 SVGIG (reference sequence). V lost 8 bases to trimming and J lost 9 bases; unmatched junction nucleotides: 13. The CDR3 is CARTGTGVRSEQFF. The CDR3 DNA is TGTGCCCGAACCGGGACAGGGGTTAGAAGTGAGCAGTTCTTC. The full variable domain, its missing parts supplied by reference TRBV30 and TRBJ2-1, is SQTIHQWPATLVQPVGSPLSLECTVEGTSNPNLYWYRQAAGRGLQLLFYSVGIGQISSEVPQNLSASRPQDRQFILSSKKLLLSDSGFYLCARTGTGVRSEQFFGPGTRLTVL.

The genes are TRBV30 and TRBJ2-5; D is unclear. The CDR3 is 13 residues long. Trimming left V 4 bases short and J 1 base short, with 10 bases between. The germline V gene encodes CDR1 GTSNPN and CDR2 SVGIG (reference sequence). The chain's CDR3 is CAWNRVSQETQYF. CDR3 nucleotides: TGTGCCTGGAACCGGGTATCCCAAGAGACCCAGTACTTC.

The CDR3 DNA follows: TGTGCCTGGAGCTCCCGACCGGGTAGGGATCAGCCCCAGCATTTT. Amino acids: CAWSSRPGRDQPQHF. The chain uses TRBV30 and TRBJ1-5; D remains unclear. The V end was cut by 3 bases, the J end by 5 bases, with 17 bases between. This CDR3 is 15 amino acids long. Germline values: CDR1 GTSNPN, CDR2 SVGIG (reference sequence).

To note about this clone: The junction departs from the called germline gene at one end, perhaps through a read error. The V gene is TRBV7-6, the J gene TRBJ2-7, with 9 nucleotides matching TRBD2. Germline CDR1 reads SGHVS; CDR2 reads FNYEAQ. The CDR3 is 14 amino acids. The CDR3 loop is CASSLAGQPYEQYF. The DNA for the CDR3 is TGTGCCAGCAGCCTAGCGGGACAGCCCTACGAGCAGTACTTC.

This clone has a handful of counts. The gene calls are TRBV14 and TRBJ2-3; D uncertain. V lost 6 bases and J 6 bases, leaving 4 bases between the germline ends. The CDR3 runs to 10 residues. Germline V gene sequence: CDR1 SGHDN, CDR2 FVKESK. CDR3 in amino acids: CASSKDTQYF. CDR3 DNA: TGTGCCAGCAGTAAGGATACGCAGTATTTT. Together with reference TRBV14 and TRBJ2-3, the CDR3 gives the full variable domain: EAGVTQFPSHSVIEKGQTVTLRCDPISGHDNLYWYRRVMGKEIKFLLHFVKESKQDESGMPNNRFLAERTGGTYSTLKVQPAELEDSGVYFCASSKDTQYFGPGTRLTVL.

The gene calls are TRBV30 and TRBJ2-1, with 10 bases lining up with TRBD2. With 0 bases clipped from V and 15 bases from J, the junction kept 11 bases outside the gene matches. This CDR3 is 14 amino acids long. Germline V gene sequence: CDR1 GTSNPN, CDR2 SVGIG (reference sequence). Here the CDR3 DNA reads TGTGCCTGGAGTGTACATTCTAGCGGGGGAGCGGTGTTCTTC. Residues: CAWSVHSSGGAVFF.

This clone was seen a few times. The V gene is TRBV18, the J gene TRBJ2-5; the D gene is possibly TRBD1 (5 bases). The CDR3 is made up of 14 amino acids. The V end was cut by 3 bases, the J end by 2 bases, with 10 bases between. Germline CDR1 KGHSH, CDR2 LQKENI. The CDR3 DNA reads as TGTGCCAGCTCACCGGGGCCAGCTCAAGAGACCCAGTACTTC. This translates into CASSPGPAQETQYF. The full variable domain, in which reference TRBV18 and TRBJ2-5 provide the parts outside the CDR3, is NAGVMQNPRHLVRRRGQEARLRCSPMKGHSHVYWYRQLPEEGLKFMVYLQKENIIDESGMPKERFSAEFPKEGPSILRIQQVVRGDSAAYFCASSPGPAQETQYFGPGTRLLVL.

For this clone: Germline and junction disagree at one end, which may indicate a read error. The V call is TRBV2, the J call TRBJ2-4; D is uncertain. CDR1 and CDR2 (germline): SNHLY, FYNNEI. This CDR3 has 12 residues. CDR3 amino acids: CASSDRENIQYF. The CDR3 nucleotides read TGTGCCAGCAGTGATAGGGAAAACATCCAGTACTTC.

The chain couples TRBV9 to TRBJ2-5, with a tentative D call TRBD2 (6 bases). From germline, CDR1 is SGDLS and CDR2 YYNGEE. The CDR3 runs 15 residues. V lost 4 bases to trimming and J lost 1 base, with 14 bases between them. The CDR3 reads CASSPDGSGQETQYF. The CDR3 nucleotides are TGTGCCAGCAGCCCCGATGGTAGCGGCCAAGAGACCCAGTACTTC.

This clone was seen a few times. V and J are TRBV4-2 and TRBJ2-7; no clear D. There are 14 residues in the CDR3. CDR1 and CDR2 (germline): LGHNA, YNFKEQ. V lost 0 bases and J lost 2, with 8 bases in between. CDR3 loop: CASSQDRRAYEQYF. The CDR3, as DNA: TGTGCCAGCAGCCAAGATCGACGAGCCTACGAGCAGTACTTC.

This chain joins TRBV10-3 and TRBJ2-7; 10 bases fit TRBD1. The CDR3 totals 14 residues. V lost 11 bases to trimming and J lost 4 bases; unmatched junction nucleotides: 11. Germline V gene sequence: CDR1 ENHRY, CDR2 SYGVKD. CDR3 coding DNA: TGTGCCGCGGGCCGGGGACAGGGGATTTACGAGCAGTACTTC. Its protein is CAAGRGQGIYEQYF.

The chain links TRBV6-5 to TRBJ2-3, with 9 bases fitting TRBD2. CDR3 length: 15 amino acids. Trimming cost V 2 bases and J 5 bases; bases outside gene matches: 5. The germline V gene has CDR1 MNHEY and CDR2 SVGAGI. CDR3 region: CASSYSGGLGDTQYF. The CDR3 DNA reads as TGTGCCAGCAGTTACAGCGGGGGGTTGGGAGATACGCAGTATTTT.

This rearrangement joins TRBV30 to TRBJ2-5, with D unresolved. Germline V gene lookup returns CDR1 GTSNPN and CDR2 SVGIG (reference sequence). The V and J ends lost 0 bases and 7 bases respectively, with 15 bases between them. CDR3 size: 14 residues. CDR3 bases: TGTGCCTGGAGTGTAAGGGCCCACATCCCGACCCAGTACTTC. This sequence encodes CAWSVRAHIPTQYF.

This clone was detected only a few times. V usage is TRBV29-1 and J usage is TRBJ2-7, with D unresolved. This CDR3 is built from 13 residues. Germline CDR1 SQVTM, CDR2 ANQGSEA. The V end was cut by 0 bases, the J end by 0 bases, with 6 bases between. The CDR3 region is CSVEEPGSYEQYF. The CDR3 coding sequence is TGCAGCGTTGAAGAACCCGGCTCCTACGAGCAGTACTTC.